The entry that follows covers one TCR beta chain sequence. This specimen comes from a study of blood T cell repertoires in COVID-19. J lost 1 base, V lost 3 bases, and 7 bases had no gene match. The CDR3 sequence is 16 residues long. The V gene's germline CDR1 is KGHSH and CDR2 LQKENI. TCRdb keeps only in-frame clones here, not all; method: immunoSEQ multiplex PCR. The table includes around 230,000 clones, 75% to 85% detected once. The chain employs TRBV18 and TRBJ2-5; 8 bases are shared with TRBD1. The TCR comes from a man in his forties who had recovered from COVID-19. Input material: peripheral blood. The CDR3 region has the DNA TGTGCCAGCTCACCCCCAGGGGGCGAACCCCAAGAGACCCAGTACTTC. Residues: CASSPPGGEPQETQYF.